This TCR beta chain derives from a study of CD8+CD57+ T cells in acquired aplastic anemia. Study-wide context: Average DNA yield from sorted CD4+ and CD8+ cells was approximately 3.2 ug. Read counts for CD4+ cells (from healthy donors) averaged approximately 11 million. Broader study findings: Sharing between patients and controls was observed for twenty-nine CD8+ CDR3 sequences. Patients did not significantly differ from controls in CD8+ Simpson's diversity.

The length of the CDR3 is 12 residues. The V gene's germline CDR1 is SGHTA and CDR2 FQGNSA. V lost 5 bases to trimming and J lost 5 bases, with 9 bases between them. As to this clonotype: Its target is unknown.

Profiling of TCR beta VDJ combinations and CDR3 sequences used genomic DNA as template. From the reads, TCRdb called clonotypes with MiXCR, one entry per CDR3 protein. Among tens of thousands of distinct CDR3 sequences, roughly 77% were seen once, and the ten largest hold over 20%. This TCR came from a human donor in good health, serving as a control. The chain carries TRBV7-2 and TRBJ1-2; D is undetermined. The sample taken for sequencing was sorted CD4+, CD8+, or CD8+CD57+ T cells (not recorded which) from PBMCs. For the CDR3, the DNA is TGTGCCAGCAGCGGTAGAGGGTATGGCTACACCTTC. This encodes CASSGRGYGYTF. Based on the CDR3 plus reference TRBV7-2 and TRBJ1-2, the full variable domain is GAGVSQSPSNKVTEKGKDVELRCDPISGHTALYWYRQSLGQGLEFLIYFQGNSAPDKSGLPSDRFSAERTGGSVSTLTIQRTQQEDSAVYLCASSGRGYGYTFGSGTRLTVV.